This T cell receptor beta chain was sequenced during a study of cytomegalovirus exposure and HLA in healthy donors. CDR3 length: 16 amino acids. V lost 7 bases to trimming and J lost 2 bases; unmatched junction nucleotides: 7. Germline CDR1 MDHEN, CDR2 SYDVKM. The PCR used 60 Vbeta and 13 Jbeta primers. Repertoires were generated with immunoSEQ multiplex PCR, while TCRdb's copy carries only in-frame clones and drops some. The sample records about 130,000 clones, about four fifths being singletons. The sample was PBMCs. This receptor was identified in a woman aged 35 to 49 in good health and CMV-seronegative. The chain employs TRBV28 and TRBJ2-6, with 8 bases that match TRBD1. CDR3 nucleotides: TGTGCCAGCAATGAGCAGGGGGCAGCTGGGGCCAACGTCCTGACTTTC. Translated, it gives CASNEQGAAGANVLTF.